This T cell receptor (beta chain) stems from a study of T cell responses to AZD1222 COVID-19 vaccine (dated by TCRdb to about 2021). For context, the study as a whole: AZD1222 recipients whose second dose came at about 4 weeks and those whose second dose came at about 12 weeks were combined into one group, since spike-specific TCR depth and breadth did not differ between the two schedules. TCR sequencing was performed for roughly 250 trial participants, of whom roughly 200 were given two doses of AZD1222 and 26 were given two doses of MenACWY control vaccine. Trial participants were enrolled by age into 18-55, 56-69 and 70-plus year subgroups, with 148, 28 and 57 TCR-sequenced participants respectively. The research as a whole found: Only six or seven AZD1222 recipients were SARS-CoV-2 seropositive at baseline, limiting conclusions about previously exposed vaccinees. CD4 TCRs associated with the vaccine covered the entire spike protein, and the dominant responses were in regions 160-218 and 743-854. Participants were mostly white British and included more females than males, and it was suggested by the authors that clonal diversity may have been underestimated. The 56-69-year group was small, and its depth increase did not reach significance, likely because of low power. Because no samples from the day 14 peak response were available, repertoires could be characterized only after the peak T cell response. Epitopes outside the regions mutated in the B.1.351 and B.1.1.7 variants were reportedly recognized by nearly half of the unique spike-specific TCRs. After two AZD1222 doses, both the breadth and the depth of spike-specific TCRs were significantly higher than at day 0 and than in MenACWY recipients.

The sample's time point label is to be understood as: baseline before first vaccination. The vaccinee samples were drawn from two UK trials, COV001 and COV002, one of which was a single-blind randomized controlled phase 2/3 trial testing AZD1222 (ChAdOx1 nCoV-19) in healthy adults. For TCRbeta chain sequencing, PBMC samples from trial participants were taken at day 0 and at day 28 after the second dose. The CDR3 regions of human TCRbeta chains were analyzed by immunosequencing. Processing in the source paper ran as follows. TCRs in the repertoires were matched against a reference library of SARS-CoV-2-specific TCRs that had been generated with the MIRA antigen-specificity platform. Breadth was defined as the fraction of unique TCRs that were SARS-CoV-2-associated, and depth was defined as the fraction of total T cells that were SARS-CoV-2-associated. Each spike-specific TCR was assigned to its reactive spike region and to a CD4 or CD8 class using the MIRA data. Log10-transformed breadth and depth values were compared by one-way ANOVA with Sidak's multiple comparisons tests. TCRdb re-hosts the immuneACCESS table, in-frame sequences only. Its copies lack some clones; in the studies checked, an unresolved V gene accounts for under half of them, and the cause for the rest is not known. From that table come the V and J calls and clone size; the DNA was used to work out D and trimming. This sample comprises 150,000 to 200,000 clones, 85% to 95% of them detected only once. The ten largest clones add up to about 3% of the sample.

As regards this clone: The antigen it recognizes is unknown. No base qualities exist here, and no much larger clone lies one base off it.

The germline V gene gives CDR1 as MGHRA and CDR2 as YSYEKL. The CDR3 starts with the cysteine, ends with the phenylalanine, and has 14 residues. Just CDR3 DNA is preserved here, 42 bases in frame from base 1. Trimming removed 2 bases from V and 1 base from J, leaving 9 bases between the germline ends. This TCR was sampled from an adult in good health. The sample was peripheral blood, taken on day 0 of AZD1222 vaccination. Recombination joined TRBV4-1 with TRBJ2-7, and TRBD2 may be the D gene, going by 5 matching bases. The encoded CDR3 is CASSQREQSYEQYF. At the DNA level, the sequence is TGCGCCAGCAGCCAACGGGAACAGTCCTACGAGCAGTACTTC.